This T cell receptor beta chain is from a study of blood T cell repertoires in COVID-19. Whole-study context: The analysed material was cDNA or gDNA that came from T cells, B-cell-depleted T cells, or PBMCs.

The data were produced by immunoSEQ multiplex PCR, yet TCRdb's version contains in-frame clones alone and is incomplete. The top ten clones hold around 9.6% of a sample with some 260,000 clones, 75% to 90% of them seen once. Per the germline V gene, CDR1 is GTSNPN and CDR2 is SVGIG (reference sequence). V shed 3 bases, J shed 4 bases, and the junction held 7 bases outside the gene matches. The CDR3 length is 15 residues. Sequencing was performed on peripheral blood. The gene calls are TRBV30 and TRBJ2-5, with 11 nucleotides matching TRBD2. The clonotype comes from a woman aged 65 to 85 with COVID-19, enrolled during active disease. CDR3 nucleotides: TGTGCCTGGAGCCGGGCACTAGCGGGAGCAGAGACCCAGTACTTC. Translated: CAWSRALAGAETQYF.